The sequence of this TCR beta chain was determined in a study of T cell responses to AZD1222 COVID-19 vaccine. Method: immunoSEQ multiplex PCR; TCRdb's copy keeps in-frame clones and lacks some. The sample shows roughly 150,000 clones, more than 70% of them seen only once. This sequence originates from an adult in good health. The sample was peripheral blood, taken on day 0 of AZD1222 vaccination.

The CDR3 DNA is TGTGCCAGCAGCCACTGGGAGGAACCTACCTACGAGCAGTACTTC. It is translated as CASSHWEEPTYEQYF. This rearrangement joins TRBV4-2 to TRBJ2-7, with D possibly TRBD2 on 6 matching bases. The CDR3 extends over 15 amino acids. CDR1 LGHNA and CDR2 YNFKEQ come from the germline V gene. V dropped 3 bases and J dropped 2 bases, with 14 bases sitting between them.